This TCR beta chain was identified in a study of T cell repertoires in cytomegalovirus infection. Study information: Public signatures in TCR beta pointed to CMV infection and matching HLA type. The study, taken as a whole, reports: The study found HLA-C-restricted CMV-specific TCR beta clonotypes dominating the ex vivo response.

The germline gives CDR1 LGHNA, CDR2 YNFKEQ. V shed 1 base and J shed 3 bases, with 13 bases lying between them. This CDR3 comprises 15 residues. Regarding this clonotype: Antigen: not known. Lacking the conserved final phenylalanine or tryptophan, this CDR3 likely reflects a read error.

A single record per CDR3 protein comes from TCRdb applying MiXCR to the reads. The table has about 450,000 distinct CDR3 sequences, approximately 30% seen once. The rearrangement links TRBV4-2 to TRBJ2-7; a weak D match, TRBD1 (5 bases). Sequenced sample: PBMCs. The clonotype was recovered from a human donor in good health (CMV status not recorded). Some clones in this sample may be carry-over from other donors' samples. CDR3 coding DNA: TGTGCCAGCAGCCAAGGCGCAGGGAATCTCTACGAGCAGTACTTA. Translating gives CASSQGAGNLYEQYL.